These 16 T cell receptor beta chains share one sample of origin, sequenced in a study of T cells after yellow fever vaccination. TCRdb processed the 5' RACE reads anew with MiXCR; each CDR3 protein has one entry. This table holds over 120,000 distinct CDR3 sequences, less than 8.5% found once. Sequenced material: CD4+ T cells sorted from PBMCs, taken 10 days after the yellow fever booster vaccination. The receptors here all came from a man aged 30-40 years who received the YFV17D yellow fever vaccine.

This clonotype was counted at least ten times. The chain employs TRBV20-1 and TRBJ1-5; no firm D call. The CDR3 covers 15 residues. Germline assignment: CDR1 DFQATT and CDR2 SNEGSKA (reference sequence). Trimming cost V 0 bases and J 8 bases, with 17 bases left between them. CDR3 sequence: CSARDSRPIGEPQHF. CDR3 bases: TGCAGTGCTAGAGATTCTAGACCCATAGGAGAGCCCCAGCATTTT.

The CDR3 spells CSVASDSYNEQFF. CDR3 DNA sequence: TGCAGCGTGGCTAGCGATTCCTACAATGAGCAGTTCTTC. The chain carries TRBV29-1 and TRBJ2-1; weak D call: TRBD2 (6 bases). CDR1 and CDR2 (germline): SQVTM, ANQGSEA. The CDR3 is made up of 13 amino acids. With 6 bases removed from V and 1 base from J, the gap between germline ends came to 10 bases.

The chain links TRBV7-6 to TRBJ2-5; the D gene could be TRBD1 or TRBD2 (5 bases each). The CDR3 extends over 14 amino acids. V lost 5 bases, J lost 9 bases, and 19 bases lay in between. Germline-derived CDR1 and CDR2 are SGHVS and FNYEAQ. For the CDR3, the DNA is TGTGCCAGCAGCCCACGAGGGACCTCTGCGGCCCAGTACTTC. It specifies CASSPRGTSAAQYF.

This clonotype was picked up many times. The rearrangement links TRBV20-1 to TRBJ2-7; D gene unclear. Deletions cut 6 bases from V and 2 bases from J, with 14 bases between. The CDR3 runs 13 residues. The germline V gene has CDR1 DFQATT and CDR2 SNEGSKA (reference sequence). CDR3: CSAPGSTTYEQYF. CDR3 nucleotides: TGCAGTGCCCCGGGCAGTACTACCTACGAGCAGTACTTC.

This clonotype was seen many times. The chain employs TRBV6-1 and TRBJ2-7, with 10 bases matching TRBD2. Germline V gene sequence: CDR1 MNHNS, CDR2 SASEGT. The CDR3 is 16 residues long. V lost 6 bases to trimming and J lost 2 bases; unmatched junction nucleotides: 10. As DNA, the CDR3 is TGTGCCAGCAGACGCGACCTACTAGCGGGGACCTACGAGCAGTACTTC. Its protein product is CASRRDLLAGTYEQYF.

The rearrangement links TRBV15 to TRBJ2-5, with D hard to call. V was shortened by 0 bases and J by 4 bases, with 12 bases between the two germline ends. CDR1 LNHNV and CDR2 YYDKDF come from the germline V gene (reference sequence). The CDR3 loop spans 15 amino acids. CDR3 DNA: TGTGCCACCAGCAGAGATCCACACTCCGCAGAGACCCAGTACTTC. Translated: CATSRDPHSAETQYF.

This clonotype has at least ten counts. CDR3 amino acids: CASSLAMKETQYF. CDR3 in DNA: TGCGCCAGCAGCTTGGCGATGAAGGAGACCCAGTACTTC. This chain uses TRBV5-1 with TRBJ2-5; D remains ambiguous. Germline V gives CDR1 SGHRS, CDR2 YFSETQ. This CDR3 is built from 13 residues. V was clipped by 0 bases and J by 5 bases, with 8 bases between them.

In its sample, this clonotype was seen many times. The chain recombines TRBV18 with TRBJ2-7, with 9 bases identical to TRBD1. There are 15 residues in the CDR3. V lost 0 bases, J lost 7 bases, and 7 bases stayed unmatched. Germline V CDR1 and CDR2: KGHSH, LQKENI. The CDR3 reads CASSPPGTGMREQYF. The CDR3 DNA sequence: TGTGCCAGCTCACCACCCGGGACAGGGATGAGAGAGCAGTACTTC.

In its sample, this clonotype was seen many times. The V gene is TRBV12-3 or TRBV12-4, the J gene TRBJ2-1; D is perhaps TRBD1 (6 bases). This CDR3 contains 13 residues. Trimming cost V 8 bases and J 7 bases, with 15 bases left between them. CDR3 amino acids: CASGGRTGNEQFF. In DNA form, the CDR3 reads TGTGCCAGCGGGGGCCGTACGGGGAATGAGCAGTTCTTC.

This clonotype was recorded many times. The V and J genes are TRBV12-3 or TRBV12-4 and TRBJ2-3; D is ambiguous. The CDR3 runs to 14 residues. V gave up 6 bases and J gave up 6 bases, with 16 bases separating them. This CDR3 reads CASSQATWGDTQYF. The CDR3 bases are TGTGCCAGCAGCCAAGCTACCTGGGGTGATACGCAGTATTTT.

The chain couples TRBV6-1 to TRBJ2-1; no definite D call. This CDR3 is 15 amino acids long. Germline loops: CDR1 MNHNS, CDR2 SASEGT. Trimming removed 6 bases at V and 0 bases at J, with 12 bases between. The CDR3 DNA reads as TGTGCCAGCAGCCGCCAAAGTGGCTCCTACAATGAGCAGTTCTTC. Amino acid sequence: CASSRQSGSYNEQFF.

This clonotype was recorded many times. The V and J genes are TRBV6-4 and TRBJ2-3; TRBD1 matches 7 bases. The CDR3 consists of 13 residues. The germline CDR1 and CDR2 sequences are MRHNA and SNTAGT. V shed 6 bases and J 2 bases; nucleotides not matched to a gene: 2. CDR3 residues: CASRDRNTDTQYF. The CDR3 DNA is TGTGCCAGCAGGGACAGGAACACAGATACGCAGTATTTT.

This clonotype was seen at least ten times. The chain carries TRBV6-1 and TRBJ1-1; 7 bases fit TRBD1. CDR3 size: 14 residues. Losses at the gene ends were 6 bases for V and 5 bases for J; bases not matched to a gene: 9. CDR1 and CDR2 (germline): MNHNS, SASEGT. The CDR3, as DNA: TGTGCCAGCAGGAAAAGGGGGCAAGCTACTGAAGCTTTCTTT. Protein product: CASRKRGQATEAFF.

This clonotype was seen repeatedly, ten times or more. The CDR3 loop is CASSKERGGGYTF. In DNA, the CDR3 is TGTGCCAGCAGCAAAGAGCGGGGGGGTGGCTACACCTTC. The V and J genes are TRBV27 and TRBJ1-2; D is perhaps TRBD1 (5 bases). The CDR3 is made up of 13 amino acids. The V and J ends lost 6 bases and 7 bases respectively, with 15 bases between them. Germline V gives CDR1 MNHEY, CDR2 SMNVEV (reference sequence).

This clonotype has only a few counts. The chain couples TRBV20-1 to TRBJ1-2; no clear D. This CDR3 spans 13 amino acids. Per the germline V gene, CDR1 is DFQATT and CDR2 is SNEGSKA (reference sequence). CDR3 in amino acids: CLPEGPANYGYTF. Written as DNA, the CDR3 is TGCCTCCCCGAGGGCCCGGCTAACTATGGCTACACCTTC.

Comments on this clonotype: A single base separates this from a much larger clone, so it may be a read error. The chain employs TRBV6-5 and TRBJ2-6; tentatively, D is TRBD2 (7 bases). The V gene's germline CDR1 is MNHEY and CDR2 SVGAGI. The CDR3 is 18 residues long. CDR3 bases: TGTGCCAGCAGTTACACACCCCCGGGGGGCTCTGGGGCCGACGTCCTGACTTTC. Translated, it gives CASSYTPPGGSGADVLTF.